Included here is one T cell receptor (beta chain) sequence, with context. Its antigen is unknown. The CDR3 spans 13 residues. The V segment lost 5 bases and the J segment 13 bases; nucleotides outside the gene matches: 13. The germline gives CDR1 SEHNR, CDR2 FQNEAQ (reference sequence). The sample is drawn from a study of identifying expanded T cells in peripheral blood. Whole-study results and caveats: Approximately 2-week clone count variance significantly increased as total template count grew.

Clones were read by immunoSEQ multiplex PCR, and TCRdb kept only the in-frame ones, dropping some. The table lists 100,000 or so clones, approximately 88% of them singletons. The chain employs TRBV7-9 and TRBJ1-2; 7 nucleotides match TRBD1. The sequence was collected from a person aged 18-70 years in good health. The sequencing sample was made of blood. The CDR3 region is CASSQSGTVTSTF. CDR3 DNA sequence: TGTGCCAGCAGCCAGTCCGGGACAGTGACCTCCACCTTC.